The present T cell receptor beta chain was sequenced within a study of shared clonotypes between healthy human individuals. Regarding the study as a whole: Despite large depth, rarefaction showed incomplete sorted-subset sequencing. Naive subsets typically showed greater estimated richness than memory subsets. Clonotype sharing across donors was expected to vary with sequencing depth.

A remark on this clone: Its antigen is as yet unknown.

The protocol was immunoSEQ multiplex PCR, while the TCRdb copy is restricted to in-frame clones and leaves out a portion. The data hold 780,000 or so clones, with roughly two thirds observed a single time. The V and J ends lost 10 bases and 7 bases, in that order; junction bases with no gene match: 12. The CDR3 runs 14 residues. The V gene's germline CDR1 is MDHEN and CDR2 SYDVKM. The source of this sequence is a woman in her 30s in good health. V is TRBV28 and J is TRBJ1-3; 8 bases align to TRBD1. The sequencing sample was made of memory CD4+ T cells sorted from blood. Regarding subset: CD45RA-negative fraction. The CDR3 sequence is CATESSRQGNTIYF. As DNA, the CDR3 is TGTGCCACCGAATCCTCCCGACAGGGGAACACCATATATTTT.